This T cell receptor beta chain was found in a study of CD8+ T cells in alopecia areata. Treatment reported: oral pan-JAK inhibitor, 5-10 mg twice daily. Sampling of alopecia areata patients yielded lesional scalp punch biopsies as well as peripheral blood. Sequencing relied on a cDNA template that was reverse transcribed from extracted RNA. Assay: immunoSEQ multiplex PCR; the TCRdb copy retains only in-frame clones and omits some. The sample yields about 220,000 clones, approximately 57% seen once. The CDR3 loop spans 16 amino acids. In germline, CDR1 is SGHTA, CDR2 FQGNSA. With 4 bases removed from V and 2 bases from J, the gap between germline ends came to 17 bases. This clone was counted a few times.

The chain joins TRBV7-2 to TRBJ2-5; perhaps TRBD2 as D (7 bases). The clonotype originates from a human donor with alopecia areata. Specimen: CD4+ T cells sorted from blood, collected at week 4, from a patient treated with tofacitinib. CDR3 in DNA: TGTGCCAGCAGCTCGCGGGGGCGACTTCCTCAAGAGACCCAGTACTTC. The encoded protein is CASSSRGRLPQETQYF.